This entry describes one TCR beta chain. Each TRB amplification used roughly 220-550 ng of genomic DNA from blood. Multiplex PCR with BIOMED2 TRB-A/B primer pools amplified TRB rearrangements. MiXCR was run by TCRdb on the multiplex PCR reads, yielding one entry per CDR3 protein. This sample has 8,500 to 10,000 distinct CDR3 sequences, with over 25% found just once. The sample belongs to a study of T and B cells in COVID-19 patients. This CDR3 has 16 residues. V was pared by 4 bases and J by 3 bases, with 7 bases of the junction left unmatched. CDR1 and CDR2 from the germline V gene are SGHNT and YYREEE (reference sequence).

V usage is TRBV5-4 and J usage is TRBJ2-2, with TRBD2 identical over 9 bases. Material for sequencing was blood. This TCR derives from a human donor who had recovered from COVID-19. CDR3 loop: CASSPQRGADTGELFF. In DNA form, the CDR3 reads TGTGCCAGCAGCCCCCAGCGGGGGGCCGACACCGGGGAGCTGTTTTTT.